This T cell receptor (beta chain) was sequenced for a study of blood T cell repertoires in COVID-19. Study-wide context: The United States, Italy and Spain supplied acute and convalescent COVID-19 samples.

The ends lost 7 bases at V and 2 bases at J; junction bases unmatched: 7. The CDR3 has 16 residues. Looked up from germline, CDR1 is LNHDA and CDR2 is SQIVND (reference sequence). Per the study methods: The assay estimated nucleated cells by amplifying reference gene primers. The assay was immunoSEQ multiplex PCR, and TCRdb's table has in-frame clones only and misses some. V, J and clone size derive from that table, while D and trimming were established from the DNA sequence. This sample yields 130,000 to 150,000 clones, of which about 80% are seen a single time; approximately 9.1% belongs to the top ten. Cohort 3 recovered donors had two negative PCRs, clearance, or symptom resolution.

This TCR was recovered from a man aged 50-60 years who had recovered from COVID-19. The specimen was PBMCs or T cells enriched from blood (not recorded which). The chain uses TRBV19 and TRBJ2-2, with TRBD2 identical over 10 bases. The CDR3 protein is CASKLSGGLNTGELFF. The DNA for the CDR3 is TGTGCCAGTAAGCTTAGCGGGGGGCTAAACACCGGGGAGCTGTTTTTT.